The 7 T cell receptor beta chains below come from one sample, sequenced in a study of T cells after posttransplantation cyclophosphamide. Sequenced by immunoSEQ multiplex PCR; TCRdb stores in-frame clones only, minus some. Sampling found 30,000 to 50,000 clones, none seen once. Material: PBMCs. These receptors all come from a woman aged 50 to 60 in good health and a related stem cell transplant donor.

This clone was seen at least ten times. This chain links TRBV21-1 with TRBJ2-7; TRBD2 is the table's D call and was not checked against the DNA. TRBV21-1 is reported as a pseudogene. This CDR3 is built from 11 residues. CDR3 nucleotides: TGTGCCAGCGGAGGCAGGTACGAGCAGTACTTC. Translation gives CASGGRYEQYF.

Ten or more counts support this clone. The gene calls are TRBV5-5 and TRBJ1-6, with D maybe TRBD1 (6 bases). This CDR3 comprises 15 residues. Trimming stripped 3 bases from V and 14 bases from J, with 21 bases between. Germline V gene data show CDR1 as SGHKS and CDR2 as YYEKEE (reference sequence). The CDR3 region is CASSWMGHSQNALHF. CDR3 nucleotides: TGTGCCAGCAGCTGGATGGGACACAGTCAAAACGCCCTCCACTTT. Filled out from reference TRBV5-5 and TRBJ1-6, the complete variable domain reads DAGVTQSPTHLIKTRGQQVTLRCSPISGHKSVSWYQQVLGQGPQFIFQYYEKEERGRGNFPDRFSARQFPNYSSELNVNALLLGDSALYLCASSWMGHSQNALHFGNGTRLTVT.

There are many counts of this clone. The junction differs from germline at one of its ends, possibly a read error. The genes are TRBV7-8 and TRBJ1-3; D not resolved. CDR3 length: 16 residues. Germline CDR1 and CDR2: SGHVS and FQNEAQ. CDR3 loop: CASRLDGGTSGNTIYF. Here the CDR3 DNA reads TGTGCCAGCAGGTTAGACGGTGGTACCTCTGGAAACACCATATATTTT.

The table lists this clone with many counts. The gene calls are TRBV2 and TRBJ1-5; weak D call: TRBD1 (6 bases). V lost 10 bases and J 3 bases, leaving 13 bases between the germline ends. The CDR3 consists of 13 residues. CDR1 is SNHLY, CDR2 FYNNEI, per germline. CDR3 loop: CAIGGAPNQPQHF. CDR3 DNA sequence: TGTGCCATAGGGGGGGCTCCCAATCAGCCCCAGCATTTT. The entire variable domain, with the rest obtained from reference TRBV2 and TRBJ1-5, is as follows: EPEVTQTPSHQVTQMGQEVILRCVPISNHLYFYWYRQILGQKVEFLVSFYNNEISEKSEIFDDQFSVERPDGSNFTLKIRSTKLEDSAMYFCAIGGAPNQPQHFGDGTRLSIL.

This clone was seen at least ten times. V is TRBV19 and J is TRBJ2-7; 7 bases are shared with TRBD1. This CDR3 has 16 amino acids. V shed 5 bases, J shed 3 bases, and the junction held 13 bases outside the gene matches. Germline assignment: CDR1 LNHDA and CDR2 SQIVND (reference sequence). The CDR3 region has the DNA TGTGCCAGTAGTCCTCTCTTAGGGGGCGGCTTCTACGAGCAGTACTTC. It encodes CASSPLLGGGFYEQYF.

At least ten counts were recorded for this clone. The rearrangement joins TRBV2 to TRBJ1-1; TRBD1 matches 9 bases. V shed 8 bases and J 3 bases; nucleotides not matched to a gene: 7. The CDR3 length is 14 residues. The germline V gene encodes CDR1 SNHLY and CDR2 FYNNEI. Here the CDR3 reads CASFIQGADTEAFF. DNA of the CDR3: TGTGCCAGCTTTATACAGGGGGCGGACACTGAAGCTTTCTTT.

At least ten counts were recorded for this clone. CDR3 bases: TGTGCCAGCAGACCTAGGGAGGAAAAACTGTTTTTT. Its protein is CASRPREEKLFF. This chain uses TRBV2 with TRBJ1-4; D is unresolved. This CDR3 is built from 12 residues. CDR1 and CDR2 (germline): SNHLY, FYNNEI. Trimming stripped 6 bases from V and 8 bases from J, with 10 bases between.